A selection of T cell receptor beta chains follows, all from one sample in a study of cytomegalovirus exposure and HLA in healthy donors. Profiled with immunoSEQ multiplex PCR; TCRdb holds only in-frame clones, not every one. The sample holds about 220,000 clones; roughly 83% are singletons and the top ten take over 0.65%. The sequenced material came from PBMCs. The receptors were sampled from a boy between 2 and 15 years old in good health and CMV-seronegative. CDR3s include the opening cysteine and the closing phenylalanine or tryptophan. The D gene is left open where the match is weak. Not all rows give a size; the values are once, few, many and, for expanded clones, a class.

j_call | clone_size | v_call | d_call | cdr3_length | cdr3_aa | cdr3_nt
TRBJ2-7 | NA | TRBV7-6 | TRBD2 | 16 | CASSLTTSGEWYEQYF | TGTGCCAGCAGCTTGACGACTAGCGGGGAGTGGTACGAGCAGTACTTC
TRBJ2-1 | NA | TRBV30 | TRBD1 | 15 | CAWSEGTGSYNEQFF | TGTGCCTGGAGTGAAGGGACAGGCTCCTACAATGAGCAGTTCTTC
TRBJ1-2 | NA | TRBV12-5 | NA | 15 | CASGSQVQGVHGYTF | TGTGCTAGTGGCTCACAAGTACAGGGTGTCCATGGCTACACCTTC
TRBJ1-1 | NA | TRBV6-5 | TRBD1 | 12 | CASSLGTGKAFF | TGTGCCAGCAGTCTGGGGACAGGGAAAGCTTTCTTT
TRBJ1-2 | NA | TRBV2 | NA | 11 | CASTYRHGYTF | TGTGCCAGCACCTACAGACATGGCTACACCTTC
TRBJ1-4 | NA | TRBV10-3 | NA | 13 | CATSKSTNEKLFF | TGTGCCACGTCTAAGTCAACTAATGAAAAACTGTTTTTT
TRBJ2-4 | NA | TRBV12-5 | NA | 16 | CASGLTRQVAKNIQYF | TGTGCTAGTGGTTTGACAAGACAAGTAGCCAAAAACATTCAGTACTTC
TRBJ2-3 | NA | TRBV6-1 | TRBD1 | 15 | CASRARGLDTDTQYF | TGTGCCAGCAGGGCCAGGGGGCTGGACACAGATACGCAGTATTTT
TRBJ1-2 | NA | TRBV19 | NA | 17 | CASSIRLPREGNYGYTF | TGTGCCAGTAGTATCCGCTTACCCAGGGAGGGGAACTATGGCTACACCTTC
TRBJ1-5 | once | TRBV21-1 | NA | 18 | CASSPHPDTPRGNQPQHF | TGTGCCAGCAGCCCCCATCCTGACACCCCCCGTGGCAATCAGCCCCAGCATTTT
TRBJ2-3 | once | TRBV30 | TRBD2 | 16 | CAWSVALAGRADTQYF | TGTGCCTGGAGTGTAGCACTAGCGGGAAGGGCAGATACGCAGTATTTT
TRBJ1-2 | once | TRBV19 | NA | 13 | CASQAGRTYGYTF | TGTGCCAGCCAGGCAGGGAGGACCTATGGCTACACCTTC
TRBJ2-7 | once | TRBV9 | TRBD2 | 16 | CASSVASGGIVDEQYF | TGTGCCAGCAGCGTAGCGAGCGGGGGGATAGTTGACGAGCAGTACTTC
TRBJ2-2 | NA | TRBV30 | NA | 14 | CAWSGGGTTGELFF | TGTGCCTGGAGTGGAGGAGGGACCACCGGGGAGCTGTTTTTT
TRBJ2-1 | NA | TRBV5-6 | NA | 12 | CASSFGGSRQFF | TGTGCCAGCAGCTTCGGGGGATCCCGCCAGTTCTTC
TRBJ1-1 | few | TRBV6-5 | TRBD1 | 13 | CASSRQGANEAFF | TGTGCCAGCAGTAGACAGGGGGCAAATGAAGCTTTCTTT
TRBJ1-1 | NA | TRBV5-4 | NA | 15 | CASSLGSGSYTEAFF | TGTGCCAGCAGCTTGGGGTCGGGGAGTTACACTGAAGCTTTCTTT
TRBJ2-6 | NA | TRBV9 | NA | 16 | CASSVTAYSGANVLTF | TGTGCCAGCAGCGTAACAGCCTACTCTGGGGCCAACGTCCTGACTTTC
TRBJ2-1 | NA | TRBV12-5 | NA | 12 | CASALGLDEQFF | TGTGCTAGTGCCTTGGGCCTTGATGAGCAGTTCTTC
TRBJ2-7 | NA | TRBV7-8 | TRBD2 | 15 | CASSPWTSGSYEQYF | TGTGCCAGCAGCCCATGGACTAGCGGCTCCTACGAGCAGTACTTC
TRBJ2-5 | NA | TRBV19 | NA | 12 | CASRAGWETQYF | TGTGCCAGTAGGGCGGGTTGGGAGACCCAGTACTTC
TRBJ2-7 | NA | TRBV9 | NA | 14 | CASSAGQSSYEQYF | TGTGCCAGCAGCGCAGGGCAGAGCTCCTACGAGCAGTACTTC
TRBJ2-5 | NA | TRBV20-1 | NA | 11 | CSASAEETQYF | TGCAGTGCTAGTGCAGAAGAGACCCAGTACTTC
TRBJ1-4 | NA | TRBV19 | TRBD1 | 14 | CASSWGTGDEKLFF | TGTGCCAGTAGTTGGGGGACAGGGGATGAAAAACTGTTTTTT
TRBJ2-1 | NA | TRBV5-4 | TRBD2 | 14 | CASSFDREDNEQFF | TGTGCCAGCAGCTTTGACCGGGAGGACAATGAGCAGTTCTTC
TRBJ2-7 | once | TRBV6-5 | NA | 14 | CASSYTDPTYEQYF | TGTGCCAGCAGTTACACAGACCCGACCTACGAGCAGTACTTC
TRBJ2-7 | NA | TRBV5-1 | TRBD2 | 15 | CASSTQSGGPYEQYF | TGCGCCAGCAGCACCCAGTCGGGGGGGCCCTACGAGCAGTACTTC
TRBJ1-5 | NA | TRBV27 | TRBD1 | 16 | CASSTPRGPSNQPQHF | TGTGCCAGCAGTACACCAAGGGGGCCTAGCAATCAGCCCCAGCATTTT
TRBJ1-1 | NA | TRBV7-8 | TRBD1 | 16 | CASSSWPDRVDTEAFF | TGTGCCAGCAGCTCCTGGCCGGACAGGGTCGACACTGAAGCTTTCTTT